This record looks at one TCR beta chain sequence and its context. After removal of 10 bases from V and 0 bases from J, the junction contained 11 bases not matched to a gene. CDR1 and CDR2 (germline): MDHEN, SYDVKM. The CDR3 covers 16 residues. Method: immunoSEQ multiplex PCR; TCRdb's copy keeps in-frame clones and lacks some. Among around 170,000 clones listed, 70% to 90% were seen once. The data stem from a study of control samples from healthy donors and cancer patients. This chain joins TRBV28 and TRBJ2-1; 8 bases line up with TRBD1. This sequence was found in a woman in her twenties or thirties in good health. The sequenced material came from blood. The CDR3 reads CATTTGVQTSYNEQFF. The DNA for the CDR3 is TGTGCCACCACGACAGGGGTGCAAACCTCCTACAATGAGCAGTTCTTC.